This T cell receptor (beta chain) was captured by sequencing in a study of shared clonotypes between healthy human individuals. Study summary: Donors consisted of a couple of women and three men between 18 and 49. There were three CD4 naive, three CD4 memory, two CD8 naive and one CD8 memory plates per donor.

From CD4+ cells came CD45RA+ naive and CD45RA-negative memory subsets. This clone was recorded only once. Trimming left V 3 bases short and J 3 bases short, with 12 bases between. The germline V gene encodes CDR1 KGHSH and CDR2 LQKENI. CDR3 size: 15 residues. Deep was the level at which the assay was run. The method was immunoSEQ multiplex PCR; TCRdb's version includes in-frame clones alone and lacks a portion of them. The table shows 2,100,000 or so clones, with almost 96% occurring only once. V usage is TRBV18 and J usage is TRBJ1-5, with D possibly matching TRBD1 (5 bases). The sequencing input was naive CD4+ T cells sorted from blood. The sample's subset: CD45RA+ positively selected. This TCR was sampled from a man younger than 30 in good health. In DNA, the CDR3 is TGTGCCAGCTCACCCGGGGCGGCGAACAATCAGCCCCAGCATTTT. As protein: CASSPGAANNQPQHF.